This record covers a single T cell receptor (beta chain). No antigen is known for it. These data are taken from a study of beta chain features in type 1 diabetes. Study-wide findings and caveats: Still unanswered here is whether HLA type influences TCRB rearrangement. In patients and controls equally, PCR might favor templates that are shorter. Moderately but significantly shorter TCRB CDR3s were found in Type 1 diabetes patients in all four CD4+ subsets. Patients with type 1 diabetes carried fewer insertions and had more deletions at their VDJ junctions.

Isolated RNA was reverse transcribed in full, so expressed TCRB transcripts were sequenced. Assay used: immunoSEQ multiplex PCR; TCRdb lists only in-frame clones, some missing. The data show under 400,000 clones, over 10% seen once. The origin of this receptor is a young man in good health. The material sequenced was naive CD4+ T cells from blood.

The CDR3 sequence: CASSSIDDRGLNQPQHF. The CDR3 bases are TGTGCCAGCAGCTCGATTGATGACAGGGGACTCAATCAGCCCCAGCATTTT. The J gene is TRBJ1-5, the V gene TRBV7-9; 8 positions agree with TRBD1. CDR3 length equals 17 residues. V was pared by 4 bases and J by 3 bases, with 11 bases of the junction left unmatched. CDR1 SEHNR and CDR2 FQNEAQ come from the germline V gene (reference sequence).